This T cell receptor beta chain was captured by sequencing in a study of Ad26.COV2.S vaccination and SARS-CoV-2 variants. Study-wide context: The COV1001 Ad26.COV2.S trial arm included the donor. Ad26.COV2.S was injected intramuscularly once or twice, 56 days apart. Study-wide findings and caveats: Placebo recipients trailed vaccine recipients in spike-specific TCR breadth.

Treatment reported: 15 to 20 received Ad26.COV2.S at low or high dose, single or two shots; 5 received placebo; per-sample allocation not given. It was on day 63 after the first vaccine or placebo injection that samples were taken. The method was immunoSEQ multiplex PCR; TCRdb's version includes in-frame clones alone and lacks a portion of them. Of around 400,000 clones in the sample, 70% to 90% were seen once. J was trimmed by 0 bases and V by 6 bases; bases with no gene match: 2. CDR1 is MNHEY and CDR2 is SVGEGT in the germline V gene. The CDR3 spans 14 residues. Details on this clone: As yet, its antigen is unknown.

The specimen was peripheral blood, collected in a trial of Ad26.COV2.S vaccine versus placebo. The chain employs TRBV6-2 or TRBV6-3 and TRBJ2-7; 10 bases map to TRBD2. This sequence originates from a person between 18 and 65 years old who received the Ad26.COV2.S COVID-19 vaccine or a placebo. In nucleotides, the CDR3 is TGTGCCAGCAGCCTAGCGGGAGTCTCCTACGAGCAGTACTTC. Translated: CASSLAGVSYEQYF.